Below are 13 T cell receptor beta chains sequenced from a single sample in a study of CD8 T cells in Susac syndrome. RNA amounts of roughly 0.45 to 1 ug underwent reverse transcription with random hexamers. TCRdb re-called the immunoSEQ multiplex PCR reads through MiXCR, storing one row per CDR3 protein. Here the sample spans about 83,000 distinct CDR3 sequences, 95% being singletons. Sample: CD8+ T cells from PBMCs. Every receptor here comes from a human donor with Susac syndrome.

This chain links TRBV20-1 with TRBJ2-2; D is possibly TRBD2 (6 bases). V was pared by 5 bases and J by 4 bases, with 17 bases between. CDR1 and CDR2 from the germline V gene are DFQATT and SNEGSKA (reference sequence). This CDR3 is 15 amino acids long. The DNA of the CDR3 is TGCAGTGCTCCACCGGCTAGCGTGGGCACCGGGGAGCTGTTTTTT. It is translated as CSAPPASVGTGELFF.

Here the CDR3 reads CAWSGPVNTHYNEQFF. The CDR3 coding sequence is TGTGCCTGGAGTGGGCCGGTCAACACCCATTACAATGAGCAGTTCTTC. The chain carries TRBV30 and TRBJ2-1, with D unclear. Trimming removed 1 base from V and 4 bases from J, with 17 bases in between. The length of the CDR3 is 16 residues. Germline CDR1 is GTSNPN and CDR2 is SVGIG (reference sequence).

The chain recombines TRBV20-1 with TRBJ1-2; D gene ambiguous. CDR1 DFQATT and CDR2 SNEGSKA come from the germline V gene (reference sequence). V gave up 7 bases and J gave up 8 bases, with 11 bases separating them. The CDR3 has 10 residues. The CDR3 bases are TGCAGTGTCGACTGGGAGGGCTACACCTTC. It translates to CSVDWEGYTF.

The chain joins TRBV20-1 to TRBJ2-4, with 7 bases matching TRBD2. V gave up 0 bases and J gave up 8 bases; unmatched junction bases: 13. This CDR3 is 16 amino acids long. Per germline, CDR1 DFQATT and CDR2 SNEGSKA (reference sequence). The CDR3 region is CSARDNAGVRIDIQYF. The CDR3 DNA is TGCAGTGCTAGAGATAATGCGGGAGTCAGAATAGACATTCAGTACTTC.

The rearrangement links TRBV20-1 to TRBJ1-2; a possible D gene is TRBD1 (5 bases). Germline values: CDR1 DFQATT, CDR2 SNEGSKA (reference sequence). CDR3 length: 13 residues. V was trimmed by 6 bases and J by 5 bases, leaving 16 bases between them. For the CDR3, the DNA is TGCAGTGCCGACGACAGCGAGCTTTATGGCTACACCTTC. Translating gives CSADDSELYGYTF.

Comment on this clonotype: A junction end diverges from the germline sequence, so it may reflect a read error. In DNA, the CDR3 is TGTGCCAGCACTTACGGACTAGCGGGAGTCGTTGGGCAAGAGACCCAGTACTTC. Its protein product is CASTYGLAGVVGQETQYF. V gene TRBV6-5 combines with J gene TRBJ2-5, with 13 positions matching TRBD2. The CDR3 is 18 residues long. Germline CDR1 and CDR2: MNHEY and SVGAGI.

This chain links TRBV30 with TRBJ1-1; D is unresolved. The CDR3 is 13 amino acids. The germline V gene has CDR1 GTSNPN and CDR2 SVGIG (reference sequence). V lost 2 bases to trimming and J lost 0 bases, with 7 bases between them. The DNA for the CDR3 is TGTGCCTGGAGTAGTGACATGAACACTGAAGCTTTCTTT. Translation: CAWSSDMNTEAFF.

The gene calls are TRBV20-1 and TRBJ2-7; 8 nucleotides match TRBD2. J gave up 6 bases and V 0 bases, and 7 bases lay outside the gene matches. This CDR3 region has 14 residues. Germline V CDR1 and CDR2: DFQATT, SNEGSKA (reference sequence). For the CDR3, the DNA is TGCAGTGCTAGAGACTCTAGCGGGTACGGCGAGCAGTACTTC. Amino acids: CSARDSSGYGEQYF.

The count of this clonotype is one. The rearrangement joins TRBV29-1 to TRBJ1-1; D is ambiguous. V was trimmed by 4 bases and J by 5 bases, leaving 11 bases between them. CDR3 length: 12 amino acids. The germline gives CDR1 SQVTM, CDR2 ANQGSEA. CDR3 in DNA: TGCAGCGTTGTTGGTTCAAGGACTGAAGCTTTCTTT. Translating gives CSVVGSRTEAFF.

The chain recombines TRBV29-1 with TRBJ2-1; TRBD1 matches at 8 bases. Unmatched junction bases numbered 4, after V lost 3 bases and J lost 6 bases. Germline lookup yields CDR1 SQVTM and CDR2 ANQGSEA. The CDR3 covers 13 residues. Here the CDR3 DNA reads TGCAGCGTTGAGGGCAGGGGGCCCAATGAGCAGTTCTTC. Protein product: CSVEGRGPNEQFF.

This chain links TRBV6-5 with TRBJ2-7; D not certain. Germline CDR1 MNHEY, CDR2 SVGAGI. This CDR3 spans 13 amino acids. Trimming took 6 bases from V and 1 from J, leaving 10 bases between them. In DNA form, the CDR3 reads TGTGCCAGCAGCCCGACGGCTTCCTACGAGCAGTACTTC. Translation: CASSPTASYEQYF.

The rearrangement uses TRBV2 and TRBJ2-3; D possibly corresponds to TRBD2 (5 bases). This CDR3 region has 16 residues. Looked up from germline, CDR1 is SNHLY and CDR2 is FYNNEI. The germline V and J ends were trimmed by 0 bases and 3 bases, with 13 bases remaining between them. CDR3 in DNA: TGTGCCAGCAGTGAAGCTGGTAGCGTAGGGACAGATACGCAGTATTTT. Amino acids: CASSEAGSVGTDTQYF.

V and J are TRBV29-1 and TRBJ2-1; tentatively, D is TRBD1 or TRBD2 (5 bases each). The CDR3 length is 16 residues. Germline assignment: CDR1 SQVTM and CDR2 ANQGSEA. Trimming left V 3 bases short and J 0 bases short, with 15 bases between. The CDR3 bases are TGCAGCGTTGATGGGACGCGGGCGAGCTCCTACAATGAGCAGTTCTTC. Its protein product is CSVDGTRASSYNEQFF.